These 9 T cell receptor beta chains were sequenced from one sample in a study of T cells expressing NK-cell markers (dated by TCRdb to 2018 to 2021). The library came from 5' RACE. Sequencing instrument: Illumina HiSeq 2000. With the reads reprocessed by TCRdb, a single entry stands for each CDR3 protein sequence and no DNA is reported. The table of this sample itemizes around 100,000 distinct CDR3 sequences. Roughly 18% of the sample lies in the top ten. The sample consisted of blood T cells: a sorted CD56 or NKG2C T cell subset, CD4+ or CD8+ T cells, or bulk PBMC T cells (not recorded which). These receptors all come from a woman aged 18-69 years in good health.

The chain joins TRBV4-2 to TRBJ2-1. Germline V gene lookup returns CDR1 LGHNA and CDR2 YNFKEQ. This CDR3 has 18 amino acids. CDR3 residues: CASSQDPTTGRSYNEQFF.

The chain carries TRBV20-1 and TRBJ2-5; the TCRdb D gene call, TRBD2, has no DNA to confirm it. The CDR3 is 15 residues long. Germline CDR1 and CDR2: DFQATT and SNEGSKA (reference sequence). The CDR3 loop is CSARDPHREGETQYF.

The chain is built from TRBV10-3 and TRBJ2-7. This CDR3 region has 12 residues. The V gene's germline CDR1 is ENHRY and CDR2 SYGVKD. CDR3 amino acids: CAISEGVYEQYF.

The chain joins TRBV11-2 to TRBJ2-1; TCRdb selects TRBD2, and the lack of DNA leaves this call unchecked. This CDR3 has 15 residues. Germline V gene data show CDR1 as SGHAT and CDR2 as FQNNGV. Here the CDR3 reads CASSLVDSGSNEQFF.

The rearrangement links TRBV5-3 to TRBJ2-3. TRBV5-3 is designated an ORF whose function remains uncertain. The CDR3 covers 15 residues. CDR3 residues: CARSLASLDTDTQYF.

V and J are TRBV6-1 and TRBJ1-1. The CDR3 runs to 13 residues. In germline, CDR1 is MNHNS, CDR2 SASEGT. CDR3 region: CASNRGDLSEAFF.

The genes are TRBV29-1 and TRBJ2-7; TCRdb indicates TRBD2, and absent DNA this call remains unverified. The CDR3 covers 16 residues. CDR1 and CDR2 (germline): SQVTM, ANQGSEA. CDR3 residues: CSVEDPTSGETYEQYF.

V gene TRBV6-6 combines with J gene TRBJ2-1; TCRdb's assignment of TRBD1 cannot be checked, as there is no DNA. This CDR3 has 13 amino acids. Per the germline V gene, CDR1 is MNHNY and CDR2 is SVGAGI (reference sequence). CDR3 sequence: CASTPPGTGDRYF.

The rearrangement joins TRBV27 to TRBJ2-7. This CDR3 is 13 amino acids long. Germline loops: CDR1 MNHEY, CDR2 SMNVEV (reference sequence). The CDR3: CASSPTADYEQYF.